In this sample, the clone carrying this T cell receptor beta chain turned up many times. What it recognizes is unknown. The authors ran a second PCR of 7 to 11 cycles using a sample-barcoded 5' primer and a J-beta primer mix. TCRdb passed the 5' RACE reads through MiXCR, listing each CDR3 protein once. The repertoire has roughly 1.6 million distinct CDR3 sequences, about 32% of them found once; the top ten carry around 11%. The CDR3 is made up of 13 amino acids. CDR1 SQVTM and CDR2 ANQGSEA come from the germline V gene. The V gene end was trimmed by 1 base and the J gene end by 2 bases; junction bases not matched to a gene: 2. The sample is drawn from a study of blood T cells in healthy people across ages. Overall study findings and caveats: Since the PBMCs were unsorted, naive and antigen-experienced cells could not be conclusively compared. Per million T cells, the diversity of TCR beta decreased roughly linearly as age advanced.

Material for sequencing was blood. The chain has TRBV29-1 and TRBJ2-7, with 7 bases matching TRBD1. This receptor was taken from a young woman in good health. In nucleotides, the CDR3 is TGCAGCGTTGAAGGGGACAGCACCTACGAGCAGTACTTC. Translated, it gives CSVEGDSTYEQYF.